The 4 T cell receptor beta chains reported below all come from one sample, sequenced in a study of CD8 T cells in Susac syndrome (dated by TCRdb to the late 2010s). Receptor amplification or capture employed the immunoSEQ multiplex PCR assay. RNA was extracted using the RNeasy kit, and roughly 0.5 to 1 ug of the RNA was reverse transcribed with random hexamers. The raw public reads went through TCRdb reprocessing: fastp at Q25, MiXCR clone calling, in-frame beta chains kept. Each CDR3 protein appears once, grouped with its most common genes and DNA. The sample records 120,000 or so distinct CDR3 sequences, 90% to 95% of which are singletons. The top ten clonotypes cover over 0.1% of the sample. Sequencing input: CD4+ T cells from PBMCs. The receptors stem from a human donor in good health.

The J gene is TRBJ2-7, the V gene TRBV12-3 or TRBV12-4; D remains ambiguous. V was pared by 3 bases and J by 0 bases, with 15 bases between. This CDR3 is built from 16 residues. The CDR3 DNA reads TGTGCCAGCAGTTTTCGGATGGGGTGGAGCTCCTACGAGCAGTACTTC. This sequence encodes CASSFRMGWSSYEQYF.

This clonotype was recorded only once. The J gene is TRBJ2-2, the V gene TRBV5-4; D is unclear. Germline V gives CDR1 SGHNT, CDR2 YYREEE (reference sequence). The V end lost 4 bases, the J end lost 7 bases, and 14 bases lay between the germline ends. This CDR3 has 14 amino acids. As DNA, the CDR3 is TGTGCCAGCAGCCACCCGGACGGTGTCGGGGAGCTGTTTTTT. This codes for CASSHPDGVGELFF. Full variable domain (outside the CDR3, taken from reference TRBV5-4 and TRBJ2-2): ETGVTQSPTHLIKTRGQQVTLRCSSQSGHNTVSWYQQALGQGPQFIFQYYREEENGRGNFPPRFSGLQFPNYSSELNVNALELDDSALYLCASSHPDGVGELFFGEGSRLTVL.

CDR3 coding DNA: TGTGCCATCAGTGCGGGACTAGCGGACTACGAGCAGTACTTC. It specifies CAISAGLADYEQYF. The rearrangement joins TRBV10-3 to TRBJ2-7; 11 positions agree with TRBD2. The V gene end was trimmed by 4 bases and the J gene end by 3 bases; junction bases not matched to a gene: 2. This CDR3 contains 14 residues. The germline CDR1 and CDR2 sequences are ENHRY and SYGVKD.

This clonotype was seen only once. This chain links TRBV29-1 with TRBJ2-5; 9 bases align to TRBD2. The CDR3 consists of 12 residues. Looked up from germline, CDR1 is SQVTM and CDR2 is ANQGSEA. J gave up 7 bases and V 3 bases, and 3 bases lay outside the gene matches. The CDR3 DNA follows: TGCAGCGTTGATTGGACTAGCGCGACCCAGTACTTC. It encodes CSVDWTSATQYF.